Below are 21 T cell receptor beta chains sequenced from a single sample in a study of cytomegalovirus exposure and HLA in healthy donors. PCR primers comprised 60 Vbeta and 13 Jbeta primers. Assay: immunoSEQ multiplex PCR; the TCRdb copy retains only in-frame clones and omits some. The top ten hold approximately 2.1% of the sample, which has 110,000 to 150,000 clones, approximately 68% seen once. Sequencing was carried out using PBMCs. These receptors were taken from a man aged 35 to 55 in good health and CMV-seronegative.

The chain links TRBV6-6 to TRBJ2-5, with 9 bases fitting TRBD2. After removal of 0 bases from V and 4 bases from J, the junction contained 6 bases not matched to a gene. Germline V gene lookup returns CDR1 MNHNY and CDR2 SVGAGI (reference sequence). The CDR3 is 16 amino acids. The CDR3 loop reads CASSYSWIAGAETQYF. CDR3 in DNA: TGTGCCAGCAGTTACTCGTGGATAGCGGGAGCAGAGACCCAGTACTTC.

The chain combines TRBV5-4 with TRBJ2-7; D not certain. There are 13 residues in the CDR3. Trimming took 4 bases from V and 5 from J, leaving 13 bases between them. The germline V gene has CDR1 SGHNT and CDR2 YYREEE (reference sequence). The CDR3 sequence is CASSVDAPDEQYF. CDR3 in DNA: TGTGCCAGCAGCGTAGATGCCCCGGACGAGCAGTACTTC.

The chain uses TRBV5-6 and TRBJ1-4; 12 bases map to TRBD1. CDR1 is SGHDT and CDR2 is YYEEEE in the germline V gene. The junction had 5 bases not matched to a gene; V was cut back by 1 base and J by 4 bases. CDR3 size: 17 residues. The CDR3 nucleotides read TGTGCCAGCAGCTTGAGGGGACAGGGGGCGAGTAATGAAAAACTGTTTTTT. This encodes CASSLRGQGASNEKLFF.

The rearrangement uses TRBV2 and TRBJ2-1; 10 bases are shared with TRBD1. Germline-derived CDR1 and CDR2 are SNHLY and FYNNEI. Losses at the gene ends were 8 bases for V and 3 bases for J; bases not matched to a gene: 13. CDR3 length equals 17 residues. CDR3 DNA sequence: TGTGCCAGCCCTCCAAACTCTGACAGGGGGCTCTACAATGAGCAGTTCTTC. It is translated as CASPPNSDRGLYNEQFF.

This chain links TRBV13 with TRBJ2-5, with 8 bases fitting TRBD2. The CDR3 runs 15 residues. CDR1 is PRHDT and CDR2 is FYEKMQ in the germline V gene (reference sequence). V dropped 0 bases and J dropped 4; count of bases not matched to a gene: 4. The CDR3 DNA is TGTGCCAGCAGCTTAGGTCGGCGGGAGGTAGAGACCCAGTACTTC. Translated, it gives CASSLGRREVETQYF.

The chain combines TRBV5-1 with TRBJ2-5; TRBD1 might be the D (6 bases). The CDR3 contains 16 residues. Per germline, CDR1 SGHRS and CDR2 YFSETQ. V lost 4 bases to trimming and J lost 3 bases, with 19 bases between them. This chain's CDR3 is CASSTSNWGLEETQYF. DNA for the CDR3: TGCGCCAGCAGCACTTCCAACTGGGGGCTGGAAGAGACCCAGTACTTC.

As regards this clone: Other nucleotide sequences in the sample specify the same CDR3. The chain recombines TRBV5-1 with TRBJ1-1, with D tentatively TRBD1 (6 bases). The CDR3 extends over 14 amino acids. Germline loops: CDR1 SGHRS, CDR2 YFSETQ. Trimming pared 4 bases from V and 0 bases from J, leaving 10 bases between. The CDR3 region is CASSPDSMNTEAFF. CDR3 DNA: TGCGCCAGCAGCCCGGACAGTATGAACACTGAAGCTTTCTTT. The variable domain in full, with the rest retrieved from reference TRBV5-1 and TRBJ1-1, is KAGVTQTPRYLIKTRGQQVTLSCSPISGHRSVSWYQQTPGQGLQFLFEYFSETQRNKGNFPGRFSGRQFSNSRSEMNVSTLELGDSALYLCASSPDSMNTEAFFGQGTRLTVV.

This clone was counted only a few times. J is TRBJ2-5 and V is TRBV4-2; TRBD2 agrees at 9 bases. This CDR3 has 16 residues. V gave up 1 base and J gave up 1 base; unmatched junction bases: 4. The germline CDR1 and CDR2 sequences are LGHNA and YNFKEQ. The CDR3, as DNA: TGTGCCAGCAGCCAAGGGCGGGAGGGCCCCCAAGAGACCCAGTACTTC. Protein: CASSQGREGPQETQYF.

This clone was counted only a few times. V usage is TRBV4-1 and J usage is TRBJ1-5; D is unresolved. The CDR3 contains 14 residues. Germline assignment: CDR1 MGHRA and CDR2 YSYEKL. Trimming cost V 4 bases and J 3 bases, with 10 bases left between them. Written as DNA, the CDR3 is TGCGCCAGCAGCCCCATCGGTGCCAATCAGCCCCAGCATTTT. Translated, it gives CASSPIGANQPQHF.

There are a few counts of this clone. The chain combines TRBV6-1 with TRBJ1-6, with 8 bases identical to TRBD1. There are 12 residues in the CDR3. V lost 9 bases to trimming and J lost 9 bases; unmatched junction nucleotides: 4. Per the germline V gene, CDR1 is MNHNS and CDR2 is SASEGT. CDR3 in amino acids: CASRTGSSPLHF. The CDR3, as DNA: TGTGCCAGTAGGACAGGGTCTTCACCCCTCCACTTT.

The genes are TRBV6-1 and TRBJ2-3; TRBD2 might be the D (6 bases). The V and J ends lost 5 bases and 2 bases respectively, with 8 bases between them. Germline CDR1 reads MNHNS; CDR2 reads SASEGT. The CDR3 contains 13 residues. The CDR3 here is CASSRGNTDTQYF. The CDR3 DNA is TGTGCCAGCAGTCGGGGGAACACAGATACGCAGTATTTT.

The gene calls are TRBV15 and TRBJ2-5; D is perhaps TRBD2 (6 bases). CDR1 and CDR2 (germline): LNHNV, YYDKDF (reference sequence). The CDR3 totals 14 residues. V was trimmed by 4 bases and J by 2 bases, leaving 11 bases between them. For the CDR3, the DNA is TGTGCCACCAGCACTGTTGGGGGGCAAGAGACCCAGTACTTC. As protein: CATSTVGGQETQYF.

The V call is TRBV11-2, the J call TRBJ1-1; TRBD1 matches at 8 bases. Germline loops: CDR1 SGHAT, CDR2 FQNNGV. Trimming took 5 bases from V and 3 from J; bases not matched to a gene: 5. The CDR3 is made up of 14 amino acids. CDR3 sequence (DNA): TGTGCCAGCAGCGGAACAGGGGGGTACACTGAAGCTTTCTTT. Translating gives CASSGTGGYTEAFF.

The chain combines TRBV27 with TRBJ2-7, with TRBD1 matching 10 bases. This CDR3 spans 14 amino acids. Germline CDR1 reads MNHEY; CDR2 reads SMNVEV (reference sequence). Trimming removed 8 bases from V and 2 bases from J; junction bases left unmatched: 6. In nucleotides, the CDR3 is TGTGCCAGCCACGTGGGGACAGGGGCCTACGAGCAGTACTTC. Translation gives CASHVGTGAYEQYF.

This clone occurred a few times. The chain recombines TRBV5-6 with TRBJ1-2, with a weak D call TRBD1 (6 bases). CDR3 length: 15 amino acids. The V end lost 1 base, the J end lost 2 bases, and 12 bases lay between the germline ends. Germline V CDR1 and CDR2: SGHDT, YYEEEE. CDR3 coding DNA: TGTGCCAGCAGCTTGTGGACAGCCGTAAACTATGGCTACACCTTC. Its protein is CASSLWTAVNYGYTF.

The CDR3 bases are TGTGCCATCAGTGACGACAGGGGAGATGAAAAACTGTTTTTT. This encodes CAISDDRGDEKLFF. This sequence joins TRBV10-3 and TRBJ1-4; 8 bases fit TRBD1. CDR1 and CDR2 (germline): ENHRY, SYGVKD. This CDR3 region has 14 residues. J gave up 6 bases and V 3 bases, and 3 bases lay outside the gene matches.

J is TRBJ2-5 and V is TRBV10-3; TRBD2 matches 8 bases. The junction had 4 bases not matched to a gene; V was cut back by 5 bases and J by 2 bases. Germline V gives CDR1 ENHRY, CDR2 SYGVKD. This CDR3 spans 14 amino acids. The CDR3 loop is CAISLTGGQETQYF. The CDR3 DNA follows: TGTGCCATCAGTCTCACGGGGGGGCAAGAGACCCAGTACTTC.

For the CDR3, the DNA is TGTGCCAGCAGCATCACCGGGACTAGCGGGGGCTATGAGCAGTTCTTC. Translation gives CASSITGTSGGYEQFF. The rearrangement links TRBV7-6 to TRBJ2-1; 14 bases are a match to TRBD2. With 5 bases clipped from V and 8 bases from J, the junction kept 8 bases outside the gene matches. This CDR3 spans 16 amino acids. Germline-derived CDR1 and CDR2 are SGHVS and FNYEAQ.

The CDR3 sequence: CASMGGGETQYF. The CDR3 nucleotides read TGTGCCAGCATGGGCGGGGGGGAGACCCAGTACTTC. This sequence joins TRBV5-4 and TRBJ2-5; 8 bases are a match to TRBD2. The trim removed 6 bases at V and 5 bases at J, leaving 3 bases unmatched. This CDR3 spans 12 amino acids. From germline, CDR1 is SGHNT and CDR2 YYREEE (reference sequence).

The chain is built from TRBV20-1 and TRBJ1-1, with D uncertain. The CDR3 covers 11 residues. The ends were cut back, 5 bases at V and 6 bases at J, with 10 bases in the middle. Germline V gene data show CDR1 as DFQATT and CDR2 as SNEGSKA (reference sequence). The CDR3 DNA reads TGCAGTGCTGTAAGCTTATCTGAAGCTTTCTTT. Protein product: CSAVSLSEAFF.

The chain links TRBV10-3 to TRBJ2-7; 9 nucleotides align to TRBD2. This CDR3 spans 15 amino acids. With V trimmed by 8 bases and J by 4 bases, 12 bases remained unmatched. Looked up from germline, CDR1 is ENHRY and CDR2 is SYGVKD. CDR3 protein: CAIGVRVAGVYEQYF. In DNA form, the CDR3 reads TGTGCCATCGGGGTGCGGGTAGCGGGAGTGTACGAGCAGTACTTC.